This T cell receptor (beta chain) was identified in a study of blood T cell repertoires in COVID-19. Study-wide context: From T cells, B-cell-depleted T cells, or PBMCs came the material, which was cDNA or gDNA.

Per the original data handling: From reference gene primer amplification, estimates of nucleated cell counts were derived. Here immunoSEQ multiplex PCR was the method, and the copy in TCRdb shows in-frame clones only, minus some. The V and J calls and clone size are taken from that table; D and trimming were inferred from the DNA. The sample carries 140,000 to 150,000 clones, approximately 88% recorded once. The V and J ends lost 0 bases and 6 bases, in that order; junction bases with no gene match: 6. The CDR3 loop spans 15 amino acids. Per the germline V gene, CDR1 is SGHTA and CDR2 is FQGNSA. This chain uses TRBV7-2 with TRBJ2-3; 7 bases are a match to TRBD2. Sequenced input: peripheral blood. The sequence derives from a man in his sixties with active or convalescent COVID-19. CDR3 in amino acids: CASSLALAGVDTQYF. In DNA form, the CDR3 reads TGTGCCAGCAGCTTAGCCCTCGCGGGAGTCGATACGCAGTATTTT.